This T cell receptor (beta chain) was profiled in a study of vaccination effects on CD4 cells after COVID-19. The CDR3 totals 15 residues. V was shortened by 4 bases and J by 7 bases, with 16 bases between the two germline ends. From germline, CDR1 is LGHDT and CDR2 YNNKEL (reference sequence). The assay was immunoSEQ multiplex PCR, and TCRdb's table has in-frame clones only and misses some. Of tens of thousands of clones detected, 73% appear once; the ten largest clones hold less than 1.5%. Study outcomes and limitations: Healthy vaccinees had only 1 of 255 vaccine-induced clones cross-react with common cold coronaviruses. Both infection-induced and vaccine-induced clones contracted markedly at late post-vaccination timepoints. Recruitment yielded few convalescent patients, and the study had no early post-infection timepoints.

Only a few counts were recorded for this clone. What it binds is not known. Using viral peptide pools, the ViraFEST assay grew out antigen-specific CD4+ T cells prior to sequencing. Subsequent to 10 days of culture, CD4+ T cells were isolated. Each participant was given two doses of one vaccine (BNT162b2 or mRNA-1273). This chain uses TRBV3-1 (or the pseudogene TRBV3-2) with TRBJ1-4; a possible D gene is TRBD1 (6 bases). Source: CD4+ T cells from PBMCs cultured with HCoV-229E spike peptides, taken after COVID-19 vaccination. This TCR came from a human donor who received a COVID-19 vaccine. The CDR3 DNA reads TGTGCCAGCAGCCGTTCGGGGGGCGCGAGTGAAAAACTGTTTTTT. Protein: CASSRSGGASEKLFF.